The sequence of this TCR beta chain was determined in a study of CXCR3-negative and CXCR3-positive naive CD8 T cells. The CDR3 extends over 13 amino acids. Germline CDR1 and CDR2: SGHAT and FQNNGV. It was by 5' RACE with UMI labels that the TRB cDNA libraries were prepared. TCRdb reworked the 5' RACE reads into one entry per CDR3 protein, no DNA. Its table records over 150,000 distinct CDR3 sequences. Study outcomes and limitations: The study found comparably high diversity in both naive subsets and much lower diversity in memory CD8+ cells. The study found more hydrophobic TRB CDR3s in CXCR3-positive naive cells than in CXCR3-negative naive cells.

As concerns this clonotype: The antigen is not known.

The chain carries TRBV11-2 and TRBJ2-7; TCRdb's D call of TRBD1 is untestable without DNA. This receptor was obtained from a human donor in good health. Some clones in this sample may be carry-over from other donors' samples. Sequences were obtained from naive CXCR3+ CD8+ T cells from blood. The subset here: CD45RO-CCR7+CD27+CD95- naive CD8+ T cells expressing CXCR3 (TNR3+). CDR3 loop: CASSFRGAYEQYF.